A single sample gave rise to the 20 T cell receptor delta chains below, sequenced in a study of gamma-delta chains in newborns, infants, children. TCRdb reprocessed the reads through CATT. The table lists approximately 5,200 delta-chain clones, approximately 5.2% of them singletons. Sequencing was carried out using blood. The receptors originated from a child who was a newborn, infant or young child, either healthy, febrile or measles-vaccinated (not recorded which).

This clone is labeled medium-sized. CDR3 bases: TGTGCCTGTGACGCCTATACGGGCTCCTGGGACACCCGACAGATGTTTTTC. Protein product: CACDAYTGSWDTRQMFF. This chain links TRDV2 with TRDJ3; TRDD3 is a possible D gene (5 bases). Trimming pared 3 bases from V and 0 bases from J, leaving 11 bases between. CDR1 is GEAIGNYY, CDR2 EKD, per germline. This CDR3 comprises 17 residues.

This clone is labeled as medium-sized (0.01 to 0.1%). Distinct nucleotide sequences in the sample also encode this CDR3. The V call is TRDV2, the J call TRDJ1, with 7 bases aligning to TRDD3. This CDR3 spans 15 amino acids. CDR1 is GEAIGNYY, CDR2 EKD, per germline. Unmatched junction bases numbered 10, after V lost 5 bases and J lost 2 bases. CDR3 residues: CACVGMDTETDKLIF. CDR3 DNA sequence: TGTGCCTGTGTAGGTATGGATACGGAGACCGATAAACTCATCTTT.

Judged by abundance, this clone is medium-sized. V and J are TRDV2 and TRDJ3; TRDD3 might be the D (6 bases). Germline CDR1 and CDR2: GEAIGNYY and EKD. This CDR3 is 18 amino acids long. Trimming cost V 0 bases and J 0 bases, with 11 bases left between them. The CDR3 nucleotides read TGTGCCTGTGACACCGCGGGGGACCCCTCCTGGGACACCCGACAGATGTTTTTC. Translated, it gives CACDTAGDPSWDTRQMFF.

This clone came up a few times. The J gene is TRDJ1, the V gene TRDV2; 8 bases line up with TRDD3. The V gene's germline CDR1 is GEAIGNYY and CDR2 EKD. CDR3 length: 15 amino acids. V shed 5 bases and J 1 base; nucleotides not matched to a gene: 8. CDR3 protein: CACVPLGEGTDKLIF. In DNA form, the CDR3 reads TGTGCCTGTGTCCCGCTGGGGGAGGGCACCGATAAACTCATCTTT.

Of note for this clone: It differs at one base from a far larger clone, so likely a read error. Other nucleotide sequences from this sample produce the same CDR3. The chain has TRDV2 and TRDJ2, with 13 bases identical to TRDD3. The CDR3 contains 14 residues. The V gene's germline CDR1 is GEAIGNYY and CDR2 EKD. After removal of 3 bases from V and 8 bases from J, the junction contained 2 bases not matched to a gene. CDR3 DNA: TGTGCCTGTGACCTACTGGGGGATACGGCACAACTCTTCTTT. It encodes CACDLLGDTAQLFF.

This clone was counted only a few times. This could be a read error, since a much larger clone is one nucleotide away. The chain employs TRDV2 and TRDJ1, with 8 bases matching TRDD3. V gave up 0 bases and J gave up 0 bases; unmatched junction bases: 11. The CDR3 runs 18 residues. Germline loops: CDR1 GEAIGNYY, CDR2 EKD. The CDR3 is CACDTVLGGSRYTDKLIF. In DNA, the CDR3 is TGTGCCTGTGACACCGTACTGGGGGGATCTCGGTACACCGATAAACTCATCTTT.

This clone turned up a few times. It differs at one base from a far larger clone, so likely a read error. In the same sample, other DNA sequences code for this CDR3. The chain has TRDV2 and TRDJ3, with D unclear. This CDR3 has 13 amino acids. V was trimmed by 4 bases and J by 2 bases, leaving 2 bases between them. Germline values: CDR1 GEAIGNYY, CDR2 EKD. The CDR3 sequence is CACDTWDTRQMFF. The CDR3 nucleotides read TGTGCCTGTGATACCTGGGACACCCGACAGATGTTTTTC.

With regard to this clone: Possible read error: a much larger clone is one base away. This chain links TRDV2 with TRDJ1; 10 bases are a match to TRDD3. The V segment lost 3 bases and the J segment 3 bases; nucleotides outside the gene matches: 18. Germline CDR1 is GEAIGNYY and CDR2 is EKD. The CDR3 runs 19 residues. CDR3 DNA: TGTGCCTGTGACGCCCTAATTCCACAACTGGGGGATTACGCCGATAAACTCATCTTT. Translation gives CACDALIPQLGDYADKLIF.

The V call is TRDV2, the J call TRDJ1; 8 bases align to TRDD3. Germline values: CDR1 GEAIGNYY, CDR2 EKD. This CDR3 spans 23 amino acids. V was pared by 3 bases and J by 7 bases, with 36 bases of the junction left unmatched. The CDR3 nucleotides are TGTGCCTGTGACCCGATAGTGTCCGGTCCTCAAAGTACTGGGGGCTTTCCGAAACCTAAACTCATCTTT. Protein sequence: CACDPIVSGPQSTGGFPKPKLIF.

By share, this clone counts as medium-sized. The genes are TRDV2 and TRDJ1; 12 positions agree with TRDD3. Germline V gives CDR1 GEAIGNYY, CDR2 EKD. The V and J ends lost 1 base and 0 bases, in that order; junction bases with no gene match: 20. The CDR3 totals 22 residues. In DNA, the CDR3 is TGTGCCTGTGACACGATTACGTCTGGGGGATACGAGGTGACCCTCGACACCGATAAACTCATCTTT. Translation: CACDTITSGGYEVTLDTDKLIF.

This clone was seen more than once but under ten times. The rearrangement links TRDV1 to TRDJ1; 11 nucleotides line up with TRDD3. The V segment lost 2 bases and the J segment 3 bases; nucleotides outside the gene matches: 17. In germline, CDR1 is TSWWSYY, CDR2 QGS. This CDR3 region has 20 residues. The CDR3 sequence: CALGEFYYLWGIRGADKLIF. In DNA, the CDR3 is TGTGCTCTTGGGGAATTCTACTACCTTTGGGGGATACGGGGGGCCGATAAACTCATCTTT.

This clone has more than one count but fewer than ten. The chain combines TRDV2 with TRDJ3; 13 bases are shared with TRDD3. Germline loops: CDR1 GEAIGNYY, CDR2 EKD. CDR3 length: 20 residues. V lost 2 bases to trimming and J lost 0 bases; unmatched junction nucleotides: 6. CDR3 in DNA: TGTGCCTGTGACAAAGTACTGGGGGATACGAGCTCCTGGGACACCCGACAGATGTTTTTC. It is translated as CACDKVLGDTSSWDTRQMFF.

On this clone itself: Given a much more abundant clone one base away, this may be a read error. The rearrangement uses TRDV2 and TRDJ1; 7 nucleotides match TRDD3. This CDR3 is 13 amino acids long. CDR1 GEAIGNYY and CDR2 EKD come from the germline V gene. CDR3 nucleotide sequence: TGTGCCTGTGCCACCTGGGGGACCGATAAACTCATCTTT. This translates into CACATWGTDKLIF.

As for this clone: This clone may be a read error of a much larger clone one base away. This chain joins TRDV2 and TRDJ1, with 8 bases identical to TRDD3. After removal of 3 bases from V and 0 bases from J, the junction contained 8 bases not matched to a gene. Per germline, CDR1 GEAIGNYY and CDR2 EKD. The CDR3 covers 16 residues. Written as DNA, the CDR3 is TGTGCCTGTGACGGTTTACTGGGGGCCCACACCGATAAACTCATCTTT. Translation gives CACDGLLGAHTDKLIF.

In this sample, this clone turned up a few times. The junction departs from the called germline gene at one end, perhaps through a read error. The sample contains more than one DNA sequence encoding this CDR3. J is TRDJ3 and V is TRDV2, with 12 positions matching TRDD3. Germline lookup yields CDR1 GEAIGNYY and CDR2 EKD. There are 21 residues in the CDR3. The CDR3 DNA follows: TGTGCCTGTGACACCGTATCTGGGGGATACGGATCGGCCTGGGACACCCGGCAGATGTTTTTC. This encodes CACDTVSGGYGSAWDTRQMFF.

In its sample, this clone is medium-sized (0.01 to 0.1%). J is TRDJ3 and V is TRDV2; 13 positions agree with TRDD3. The CDR3 has 23 residues. Looked up from germline, CDR1 is GEAIGNYY and CDR2 is EKD. Germline trimming cut 0 bases from V and 0 bases from J; bases unmatched to any gene: 13. DNA of the CDR3: TGTGCCTGTGACACCGTGGGTACTGGGGGATACGGCGGAGACTCCTGGGACACCCGACAGATGTTTTTC. Residues: CACDTVGTGGYGGDSWDTRQMFF.

In the case of this clone: A read error may produce the germline difference seen at one junction end. The chain has TRDV1 and TRDJ1; 9 bases are shared with TRDD3. Germline CDR1 reads TSWWSYY; CDR2 reads QGS. This CDR3 comprises 25 residues. CDR3 DNA: TGTGCTCTTGGGGAAAGTTTTTCCTACGCGTCACGGCTGGGGGATTATAGACTGTACACCGATGAACTCATCTTT. Translating it yields CALGESFSYASRLGDYRLYTDELIF.

This clone is medium-sized in the sample. The chain employs TRDV1 and TRDJ1; 12 positions agree with TRDD3. J was trimmed by 4 bases and V by 2 bases; bases with no gene match: 20. Germline assignment: CDR1 TSWWSYY and CDR2 QGS. The CDR3 is made up of 21 amino acids. CDR3 protein: CALGENPTKKPGGYASDKLIF. The CDR3, as DNA: TGTGCTCTTGGGGAAAACCCTACCAAGAAGCCTGGGGGATACGCCAGCGATAAACTCATCTTT.

This clone occurred a few times. A far bigger clonotype differs at one base, so this is likely a read error. The chain recombines TRDV2 with TRDJ1; 7 positions agree with TRDD3. The germline CDR1 and CDR2 sequences are GEAIGNYY and EKD. CDR3 size: 16 residues. In nucleotides, the CDR3 is TGTGCCCGTGACACCGCGTATCTGGGGGCCGACGATAAACTCATCTTT. It translates to CARDTAYLGADDKLIF.

The sample holds a few counts of this clone. The V call is TRDV2, the J call TRDJ1; 10 bases fit TRDD3. V gave up 1 base and J gave up 0 bases; unmatched junction bases: 13. Germline V gives CDR1 GEAIGNYY, CDR2 EKD. This CDR3 spans 19 amino acids. The CDR3: CACDTVLGDPQADTDKLIF. CDR3 nucleotide sequence: TGTGCCTGTGACACGGTACTGGGGGATCCCCAAGCCGACACCGATAAACTCATCTTT.